This T cell receptor (beta chain) was sequenced during a study of shared clonotypes between healthy human individuals. Study outcomes and limitations: Researchers sampled only blood; tissue repertoires likely differ.

Genomic DNA of each subset was evenly split across several immunoSEQ plates. Loaded into unsorted PBMC replicate PCRs was approximately 300 ng DNA, tens of thousands of T cell genomes. Data came from immunoSEQ multiplex PCR; TCRdb stores just in-frame clones and leaves some out. In the table there are roughly 510,000 clones, approximately 79% of which are singletons. CDR3 size: 15 residues. Deletions cut 2 bases from V and 3 bases from J, with 12 bases between. Germline loops: CDR1 MGHRA, CDR2 YSYEKL. This clone was counted once. Its antigen is not known. The donors were all Caucasian adults (living in Nashville, Tennessee).

The sequencing sample was made of PBMCs. The chain combines TRBV4-1 with TRBJ2-3; D gene uncertain. This receptor was taken from a middle-aged woman in good health. Some clones in this sample may be carry-over from other donors' samples. CDR3 sequence (DNA): TGCGCCAGCAGCCAATCTTCACACGGTACAGATACGCAGTATTTT. Its translation is CASSQSSHGTDTQYF.